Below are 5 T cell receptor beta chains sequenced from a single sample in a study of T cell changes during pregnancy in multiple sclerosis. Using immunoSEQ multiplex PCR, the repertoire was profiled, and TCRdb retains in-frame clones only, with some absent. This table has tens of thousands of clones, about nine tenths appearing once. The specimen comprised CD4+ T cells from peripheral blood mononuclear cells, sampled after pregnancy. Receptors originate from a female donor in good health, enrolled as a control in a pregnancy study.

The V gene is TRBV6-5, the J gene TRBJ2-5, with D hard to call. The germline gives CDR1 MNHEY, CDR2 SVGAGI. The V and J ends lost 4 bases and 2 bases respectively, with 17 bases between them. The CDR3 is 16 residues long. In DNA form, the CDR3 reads TGTGCCAGCAGTTTATTTTTCTCTAGAAGGCAAGAGACCCAGTACTTC. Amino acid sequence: CASSLFFSRRQETQYF.

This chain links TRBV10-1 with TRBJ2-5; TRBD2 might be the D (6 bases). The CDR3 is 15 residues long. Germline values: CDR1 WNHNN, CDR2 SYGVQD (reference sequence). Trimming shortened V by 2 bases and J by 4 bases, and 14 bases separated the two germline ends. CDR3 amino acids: CASSEGGVGGETQYF. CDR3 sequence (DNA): TGCGCCAGCAGTGAGGGAGGGGTTGGGGGAGAGACCCAGTACTTC.

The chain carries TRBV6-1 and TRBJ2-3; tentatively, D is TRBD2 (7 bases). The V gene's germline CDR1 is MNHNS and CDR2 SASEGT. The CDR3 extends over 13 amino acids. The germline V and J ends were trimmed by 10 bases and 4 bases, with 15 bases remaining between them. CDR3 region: CAIQSGGADTQYF. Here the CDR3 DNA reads TGTGCCATTCAGTCGGGGGGCGCAGATACGCAGTATTTT.

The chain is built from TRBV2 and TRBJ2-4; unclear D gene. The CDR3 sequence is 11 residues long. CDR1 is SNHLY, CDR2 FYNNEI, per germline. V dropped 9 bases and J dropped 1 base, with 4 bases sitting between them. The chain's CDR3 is CASAAKNIQYF. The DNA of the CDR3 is TGTGCCAGTGCGGCCAAAAACATTCAGTACTTC. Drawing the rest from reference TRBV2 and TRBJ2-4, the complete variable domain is EPEVTQTPSHQVTQMGQEVILRCVPISNHLYFYWYRQILGQKVEFLVSFYNNEISEKSEIFDDQFSVERPDGSNFTLKIRSTKLEDSAMYFCASAAKNIQYFGAGTRLSVL.

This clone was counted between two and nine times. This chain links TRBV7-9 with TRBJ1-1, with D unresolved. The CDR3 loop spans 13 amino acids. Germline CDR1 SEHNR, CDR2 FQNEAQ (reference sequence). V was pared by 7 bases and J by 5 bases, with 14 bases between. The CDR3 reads CASITPVRTEAFF. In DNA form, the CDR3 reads TGTGCCAGCATCACCCCGGTCCGTACTGAAGCTTTCTTT.